This T cell receptor (beta chain) comes out of a study of shared clonotypes between healthy human individuals. In the authors' methods: Filtering of immunoSEQ junctional sequences could not match full-length read filtering. Repertoires were generated with immunoSEQ multiplex PCR, while TCRdb's copy carries only in-frame clones and drops some. V, J and clone size derive from that table, while D and trimming were established from the DNA sequence. The repertoire holds 2,500,000 or so clones, with 92% as singletons. V was shortened by 5 bases and J by 1 base, with 14 bases between the two germline ends. The CDR3 loop spans 15 amino acids. Germline V gene data show CDR1 as LNHDA and CDR2 as SQIVND (reference sequence). The study drew its donors from healthy HIV-negative adults without recent acute infections or vaccinations.

The source is a man aged 18 to 29 in good health. Some clones in this sample may be carry-over from other donors' samples. Sequencing input: naive CD4+ T cells from PBMCs. Stated subset: CD45RA+ positively selected. This sequence joins TRBV19 and TRBJ1-1; no clear D. The CDR3 region has the DNA TGTGCCAGTAGTCCCCGGCCTGATCCGAACACTGAAGCTTTCTTT. Translated, it gives CASSPRPDPNTEAFF.